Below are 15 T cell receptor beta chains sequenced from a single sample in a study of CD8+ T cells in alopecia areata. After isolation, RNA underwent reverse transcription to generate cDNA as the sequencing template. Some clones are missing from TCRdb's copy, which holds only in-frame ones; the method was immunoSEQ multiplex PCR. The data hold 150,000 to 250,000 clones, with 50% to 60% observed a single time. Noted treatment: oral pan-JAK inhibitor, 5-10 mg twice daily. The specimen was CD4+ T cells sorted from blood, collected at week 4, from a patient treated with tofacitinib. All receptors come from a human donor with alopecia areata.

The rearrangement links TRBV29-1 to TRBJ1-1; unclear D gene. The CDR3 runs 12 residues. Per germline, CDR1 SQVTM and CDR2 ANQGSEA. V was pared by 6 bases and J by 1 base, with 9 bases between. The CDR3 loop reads CSVQRQNTEAFF. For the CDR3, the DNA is TGCAGCGTCCAAAGACAGAACACTGAAGCTTTCTTT.

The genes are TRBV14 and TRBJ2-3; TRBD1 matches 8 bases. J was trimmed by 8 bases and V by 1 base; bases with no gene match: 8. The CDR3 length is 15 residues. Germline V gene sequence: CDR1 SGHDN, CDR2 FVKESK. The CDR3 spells CASSQGRTGIGTQYF. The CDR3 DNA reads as TGTGCCAGCAGCCAAGGCCGGACAGGGATCGGTACGCAGTATTTT.

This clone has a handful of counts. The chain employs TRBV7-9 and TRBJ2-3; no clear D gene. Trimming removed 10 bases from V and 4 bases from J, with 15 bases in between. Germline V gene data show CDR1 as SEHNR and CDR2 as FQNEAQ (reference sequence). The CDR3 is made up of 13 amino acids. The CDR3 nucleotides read TGTGCCATCACCCTCCGGACGGCAGATACGCAGTATTTT. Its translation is CAITLRTADTQYF.

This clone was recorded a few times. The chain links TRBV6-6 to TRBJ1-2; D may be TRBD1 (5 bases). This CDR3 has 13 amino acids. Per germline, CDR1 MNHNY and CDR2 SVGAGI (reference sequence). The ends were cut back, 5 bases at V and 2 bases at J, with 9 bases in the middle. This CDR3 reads CASSDSHNYGYTF. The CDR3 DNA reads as TGTGCCAGCAGTGACAGTCACAACTATGGCTACACCTTC.

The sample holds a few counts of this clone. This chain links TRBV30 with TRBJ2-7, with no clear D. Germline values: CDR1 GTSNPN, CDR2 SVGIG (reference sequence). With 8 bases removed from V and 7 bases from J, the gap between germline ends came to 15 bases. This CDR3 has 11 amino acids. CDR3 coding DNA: TGTGCCGCCGCTGCAAGGGATGAGCAGTACTTC. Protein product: CAAAARDEQYF.

In DNA form, the CDR3 reads TGTGCCAGCAGCGAGCGACAAAACTATGGCTACACCTTC. Protein sequence: CASSERQNYGYTF. The chain links TRBV11-2 to TRBJ1-2; D gene uncertain. The CDR3 has 13 amino acids. Germline values: CDR1 SGHAT, CDR2 FQNNGV. Trimming took 5 bases from V and 2 from J, leaving 9 bases between them.

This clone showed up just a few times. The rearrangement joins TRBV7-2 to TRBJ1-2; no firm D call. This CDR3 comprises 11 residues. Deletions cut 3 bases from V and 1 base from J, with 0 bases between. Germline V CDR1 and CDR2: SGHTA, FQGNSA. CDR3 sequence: CASSFNYGYTF. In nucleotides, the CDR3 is TGTGCCAGCAGCTTTAACTATGGCTACACCTTC.

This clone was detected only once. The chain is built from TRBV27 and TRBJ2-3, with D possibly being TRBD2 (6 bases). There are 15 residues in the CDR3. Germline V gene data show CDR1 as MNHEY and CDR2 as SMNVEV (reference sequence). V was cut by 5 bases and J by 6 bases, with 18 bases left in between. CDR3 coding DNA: TGTGCCAGCAGTCCTTCTCCCGGGGGATGGGATACGCAGTATTTT. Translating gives CASSPSPGGWDTQYF.

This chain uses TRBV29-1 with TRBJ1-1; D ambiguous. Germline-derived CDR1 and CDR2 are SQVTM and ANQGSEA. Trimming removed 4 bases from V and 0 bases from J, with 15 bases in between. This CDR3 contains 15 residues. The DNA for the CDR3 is TGCAGCGTTGGAATATCCGACGGCCTGAACACTGAAGCTTTCTTT. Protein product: CSVGISDGLNTEAFF.

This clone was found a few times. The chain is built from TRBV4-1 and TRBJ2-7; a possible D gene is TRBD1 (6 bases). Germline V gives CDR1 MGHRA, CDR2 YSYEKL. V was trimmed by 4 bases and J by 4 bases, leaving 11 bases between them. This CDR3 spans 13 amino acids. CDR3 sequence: CASSPGAKYEQYF. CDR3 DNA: TGCGCCAGCAGCCCAGGGGCCAAGTACGAGCAGTACTTC.

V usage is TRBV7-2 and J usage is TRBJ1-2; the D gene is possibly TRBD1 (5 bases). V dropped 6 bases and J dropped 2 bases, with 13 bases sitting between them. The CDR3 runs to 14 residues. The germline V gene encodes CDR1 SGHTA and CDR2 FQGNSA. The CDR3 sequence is CASRSGGWNYGYTF. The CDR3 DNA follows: TGTGCCAGCAGGAGTGGGGGTTGGAACTATGGCTACACCTTC.

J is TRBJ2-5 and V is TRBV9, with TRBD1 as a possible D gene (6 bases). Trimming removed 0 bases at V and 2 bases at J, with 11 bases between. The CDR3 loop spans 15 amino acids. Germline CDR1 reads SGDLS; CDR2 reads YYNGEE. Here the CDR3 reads CASSVGVRGQETQYF. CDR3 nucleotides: TGTGCCAGCAGCGTAGGAGTCAGGGGACAAGAGACCCAGTACTTC. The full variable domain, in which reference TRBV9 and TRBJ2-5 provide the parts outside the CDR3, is DSGVTQTPKHLITATGQRVTLRCSPRSGDLSVYWYQQSLDQGLQFLIQYYNGEERAKGNILERFSAQQFPDLHSELNLSSLELGDSALYFCASSVGVRGQETQYFGPGTRLLVL.

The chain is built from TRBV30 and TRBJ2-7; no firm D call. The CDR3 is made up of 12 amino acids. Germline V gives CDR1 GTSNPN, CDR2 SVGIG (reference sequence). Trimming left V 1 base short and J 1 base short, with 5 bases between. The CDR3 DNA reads TGTGCCTGGAGTGCGAGTTCCTACGAGCAGTACTTC. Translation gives CAWSASSYEQYF.

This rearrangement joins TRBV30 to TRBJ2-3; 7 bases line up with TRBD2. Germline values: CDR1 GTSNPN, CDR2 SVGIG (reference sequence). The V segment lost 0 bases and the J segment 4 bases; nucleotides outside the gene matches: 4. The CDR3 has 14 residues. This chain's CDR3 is CAWSVGRGADTQYF. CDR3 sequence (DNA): TGTGCCTGGAGTGTGGGTCGGGGGGCAGATACGCAGTATTTT. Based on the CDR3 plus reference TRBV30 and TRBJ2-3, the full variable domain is SQTIHQWPATLVQPVGSPLSLECTVEGTSNPNLYWYRQAAGRGLQLLFYSVGIGQISSEVPQNLSASRPQDRQFILSSKKLLLSDSGFYLCAWSVGRGADTQYFGPGTRLTVL.

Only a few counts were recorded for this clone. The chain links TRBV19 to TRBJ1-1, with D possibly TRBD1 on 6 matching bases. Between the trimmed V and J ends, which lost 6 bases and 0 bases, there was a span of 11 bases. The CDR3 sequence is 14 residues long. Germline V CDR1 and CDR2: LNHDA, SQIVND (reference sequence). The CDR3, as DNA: TGTGCCAGTAGAGCAGGGGTGATGAACACTGAAGCTTTCTTT. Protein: CASRAGVMNTEAFF.